This TCR beta chain was captured in a study of blood T cell repertoires in COVID-19. Study details: The origin of the acute and convalescent COVID-19 samples was the United States, Italy and Spain. PBMCs, B-cell-depleted T cells, or T cells provided the cDNA or gDNA that made up the material.

Methods used by the authors: Amplification of reference gene primers provided the estimated nucleated cell counts. Sequenced by immunoSEQ multiplex PCR; TCRdb stores in-frame clones only, minus some. That table is the source of V, J and clone size, and D and trimming were worked out from the DNA. The table records around 700,000 clones, approximately 90% of them present only once. The CDR3 is made up of 15 amino acids. Trimming at V came to 2 bases and at J to 7 bases, leaving 8 bases not matched to a gene. CDR1 is SGHRS, CDR2 YFSETQ, per germline. J is TRBJ1-1 and V is TRBV5-1; 10 bases match TRBD1. Sequences were obtained from peripheral blood. The origin of this receptor is a woman in her late teens or twenties with acute or convalescent COVID-19. CDR3 coding DNA: TGCGCCAGCAGCTTATCCGGGACAGGGGCGTTTGAAGCTTTCTTT. Translation gives CASSLSGTGAFEAFF.